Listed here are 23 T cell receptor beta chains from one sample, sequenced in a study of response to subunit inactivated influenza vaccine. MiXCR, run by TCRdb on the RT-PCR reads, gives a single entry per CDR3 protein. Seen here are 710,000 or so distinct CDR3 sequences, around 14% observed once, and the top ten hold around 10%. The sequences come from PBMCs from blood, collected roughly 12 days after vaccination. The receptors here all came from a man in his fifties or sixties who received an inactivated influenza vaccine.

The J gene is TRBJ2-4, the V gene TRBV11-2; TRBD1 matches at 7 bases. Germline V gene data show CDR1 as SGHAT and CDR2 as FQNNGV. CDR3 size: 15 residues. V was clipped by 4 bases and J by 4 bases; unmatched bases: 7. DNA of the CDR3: TGTGCCAGCAGCTGGGGGACAGTTACTAAAAACATTCAGTACTTC. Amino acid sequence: CASSWGTVTKNIQYF.

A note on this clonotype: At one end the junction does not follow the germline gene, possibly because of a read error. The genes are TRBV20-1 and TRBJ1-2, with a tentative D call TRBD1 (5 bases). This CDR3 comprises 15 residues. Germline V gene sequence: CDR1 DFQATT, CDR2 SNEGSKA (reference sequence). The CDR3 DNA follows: TGCAGTGCTAGATTACAGGATCCGGGATACTATGGCTACTCCTTC. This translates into CSARLQDPGYYGYSF.

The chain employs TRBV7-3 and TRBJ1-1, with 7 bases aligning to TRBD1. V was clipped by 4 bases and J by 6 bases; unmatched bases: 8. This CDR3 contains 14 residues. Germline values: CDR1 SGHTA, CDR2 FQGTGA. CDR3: CASSSTTGIAEAFF. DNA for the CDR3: TGTGCCAGCAGCTCTACGACAGGGATAGCTGAAGCTTTCTTT. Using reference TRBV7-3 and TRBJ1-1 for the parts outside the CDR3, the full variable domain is GAGVSQTPSNKVTEKGKYVELRCDPISGHTALYWYRQSLGQGPEFLIYFQGTGAADDSGLPNDRFFAVRPEGSVSTLKIQRTERGDSAVYLCASSSTTGIAEAFFGQGTRLTVV.

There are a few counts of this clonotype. The CDR3 sequence is CSARGLAGGVGELFF. The CDR3 DNA reads as TGCAGCGCGAGGGGACTAGCGGGAGGGGTCGGGGAGCTGTTTTTT. This chain joins TRBV29-1 and TRBJ2-2, with TRBD2 identical over 16 bases. CDR1 is SQVTM, CDR2 ANQGSEA, per germline. This CDR3 has 15 residues. V was clipped by 7 bases and J by 7 bases; unmatched bases: 6.

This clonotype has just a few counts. The CDR3 sequence: CSASLLALQNTGELFF. CDR3 coding DNA: TGCAGTGCTAGTCTTTTAGCGCTTCAGAACACCGGGGAGCTGTTTTTT. V usage is TRBV20-1 and J usage is TRBJ2-2; possibly TRBD2 for D (5 bases). The ends were cut back, 3 bases at V and 1 base at J, with 15 bases in the middle. The CDR3 is 16 residues long. From germline, CDR1 is DFQATT and CDR2 SNEGSKA (reference sequence).

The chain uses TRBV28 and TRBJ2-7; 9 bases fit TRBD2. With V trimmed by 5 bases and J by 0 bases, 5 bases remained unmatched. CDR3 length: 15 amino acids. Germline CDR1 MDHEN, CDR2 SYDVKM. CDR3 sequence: CASSIHSGSSYEQYF. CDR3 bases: TGTGCCAGCAGTATCCATAGCGGGAGCTCCTACGAGCAGTACTTC.

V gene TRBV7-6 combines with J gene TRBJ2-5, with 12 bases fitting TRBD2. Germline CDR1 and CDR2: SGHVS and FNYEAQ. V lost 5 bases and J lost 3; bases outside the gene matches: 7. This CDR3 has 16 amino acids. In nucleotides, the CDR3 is TGTGCCAGCAGCCCGGCTGGACTAGCGGGAAAAGAGACCCAGTACTTC. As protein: CASSPAGLAGKETQYF.

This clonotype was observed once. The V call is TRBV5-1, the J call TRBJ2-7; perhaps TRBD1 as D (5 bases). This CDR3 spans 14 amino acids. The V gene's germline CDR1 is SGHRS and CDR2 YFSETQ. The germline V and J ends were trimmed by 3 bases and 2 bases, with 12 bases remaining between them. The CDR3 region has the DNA TGCGCCAGCAGCTGGGCAACAGGAACCTACGAGCAGTACTTC. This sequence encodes CASSWATGTYEQYF.

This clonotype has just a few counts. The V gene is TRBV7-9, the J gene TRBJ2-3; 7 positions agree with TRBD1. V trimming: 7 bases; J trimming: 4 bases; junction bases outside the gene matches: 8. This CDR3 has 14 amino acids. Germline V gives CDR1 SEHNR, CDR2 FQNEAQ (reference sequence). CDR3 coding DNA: TGTGCCAGCAACAAGGACAGGCCGGCAGATACGCAGTATTTT. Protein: CASNKDRPADTQYF.

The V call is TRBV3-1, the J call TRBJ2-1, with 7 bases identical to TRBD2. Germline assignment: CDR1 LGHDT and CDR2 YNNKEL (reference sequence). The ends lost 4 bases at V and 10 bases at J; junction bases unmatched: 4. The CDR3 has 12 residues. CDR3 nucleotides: TGTGCCAGCAGCCGGGGGGGGTGGGAGCAGTTCTTC. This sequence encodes CASSRGGWEQFF.

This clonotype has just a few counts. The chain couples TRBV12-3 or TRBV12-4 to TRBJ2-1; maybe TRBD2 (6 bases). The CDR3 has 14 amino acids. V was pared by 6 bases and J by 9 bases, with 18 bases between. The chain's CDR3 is CASSLRRGSGEQFF. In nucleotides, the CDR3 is TGTGCCAGCAGCCTCCGGAGGGGTTCGGGTGAGCAGTTCTTC.

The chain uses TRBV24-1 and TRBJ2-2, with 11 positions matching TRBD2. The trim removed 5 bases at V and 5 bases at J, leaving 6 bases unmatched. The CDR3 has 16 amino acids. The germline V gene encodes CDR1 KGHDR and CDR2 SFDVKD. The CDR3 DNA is TGTGCCACCAGTGGACTAGCGGGGAGTTCTACCGGGGAGCTGTTTTTT. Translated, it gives CATSGLAGSSTGELFF.

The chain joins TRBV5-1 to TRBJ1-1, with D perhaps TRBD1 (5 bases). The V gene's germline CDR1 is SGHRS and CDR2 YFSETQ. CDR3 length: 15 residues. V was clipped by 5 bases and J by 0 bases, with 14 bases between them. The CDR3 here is CASSESPGMNTEAFF. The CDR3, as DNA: TGCGCCAGCAGTGAGTCGCCAGGGATGAACACTGAAGCTTTCTTT. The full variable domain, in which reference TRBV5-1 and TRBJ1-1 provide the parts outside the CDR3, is KAGVTQTPRYLIKTRGQQVTLSCSPISGHRSVSWYQQTPGQGLQFLFEYFSETQRNKGNFPGRFSGRQFSNSRSEMNVSTLELGDSALYLCASSESPGMNTEAFFGQGTRLTVV.

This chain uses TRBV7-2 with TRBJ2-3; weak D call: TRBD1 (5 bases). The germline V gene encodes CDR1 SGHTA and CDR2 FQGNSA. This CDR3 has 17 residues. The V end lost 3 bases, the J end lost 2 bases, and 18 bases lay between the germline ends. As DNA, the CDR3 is TGTGCCAGCAGCTTTAGCCTTATCCAGGGATTCACAGATACGCAGTATTTT. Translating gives CASSFSLIQGFTDTQYF.

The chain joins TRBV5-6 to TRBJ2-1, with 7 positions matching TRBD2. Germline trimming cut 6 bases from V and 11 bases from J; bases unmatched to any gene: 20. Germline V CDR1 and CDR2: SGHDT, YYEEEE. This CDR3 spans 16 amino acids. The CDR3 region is CASTRGDRQRFAKQFF. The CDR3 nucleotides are TGTGCCAGCACCCGGGGGGACCGGCAACGGTTTGCGAAGCAGTTCTTC.

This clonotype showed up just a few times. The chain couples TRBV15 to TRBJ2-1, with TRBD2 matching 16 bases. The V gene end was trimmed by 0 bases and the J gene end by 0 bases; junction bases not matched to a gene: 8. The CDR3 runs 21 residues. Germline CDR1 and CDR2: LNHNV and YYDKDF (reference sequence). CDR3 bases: TGTGCCACCAGCAGAGATCAAATGGGACTAGCGGGAGGGAGCTCCTACAATGAGCAGTTCTTC. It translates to CATSRDQMGLAGGSSYNEQFF.

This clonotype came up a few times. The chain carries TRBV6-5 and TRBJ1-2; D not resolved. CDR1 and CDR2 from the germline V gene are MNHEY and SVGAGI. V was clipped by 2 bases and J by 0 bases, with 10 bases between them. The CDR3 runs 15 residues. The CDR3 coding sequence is TGTGCCAGCAGTTACACAACGGATGCTAACTATGGCTACACCTTC. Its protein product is CASSYTTDANYGYTF.

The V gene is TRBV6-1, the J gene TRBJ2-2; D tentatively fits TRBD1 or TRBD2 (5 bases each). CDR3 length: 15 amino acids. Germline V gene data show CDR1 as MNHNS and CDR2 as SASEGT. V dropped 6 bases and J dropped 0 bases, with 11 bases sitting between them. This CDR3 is CASRPGRSNTGELFF. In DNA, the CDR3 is TGTGCCAGCAGGCCGGGACGATCGAACACCGGGGAGCTGTTTTTT.

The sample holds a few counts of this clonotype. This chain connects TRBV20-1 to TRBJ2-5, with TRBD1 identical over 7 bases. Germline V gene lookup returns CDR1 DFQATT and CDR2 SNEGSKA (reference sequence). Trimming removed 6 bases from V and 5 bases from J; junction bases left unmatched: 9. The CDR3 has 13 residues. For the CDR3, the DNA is TGCAGTGCATCCGGGACAGCCAAGGAGACCCAGTACTTC. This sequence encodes CSASGTAKETQYF.

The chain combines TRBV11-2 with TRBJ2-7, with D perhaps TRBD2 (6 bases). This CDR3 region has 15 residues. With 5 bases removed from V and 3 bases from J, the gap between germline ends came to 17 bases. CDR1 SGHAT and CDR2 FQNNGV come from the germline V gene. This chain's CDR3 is CASSPRLGLYYEQYF. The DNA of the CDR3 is TGTGCCAGCAGCCCGAGATTGGGACTTTACTACGAGCAGTACTTC.

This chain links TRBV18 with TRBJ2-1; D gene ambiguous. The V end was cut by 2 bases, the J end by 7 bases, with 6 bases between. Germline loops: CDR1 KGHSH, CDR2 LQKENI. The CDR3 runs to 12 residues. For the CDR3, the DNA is TGTGCCAGCTCACCAATGGCTAATGAGCAGTTCTTC. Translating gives CASSPMANEQFF.

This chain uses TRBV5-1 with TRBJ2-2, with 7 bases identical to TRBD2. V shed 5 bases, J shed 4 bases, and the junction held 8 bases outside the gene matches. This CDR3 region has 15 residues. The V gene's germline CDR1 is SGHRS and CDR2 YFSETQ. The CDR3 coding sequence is TGCGCCAGCAGACGGTGGGAGGGGAGCACCGGGGAGCTGTTTTTT. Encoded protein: CASRRWEGSTGELFF.

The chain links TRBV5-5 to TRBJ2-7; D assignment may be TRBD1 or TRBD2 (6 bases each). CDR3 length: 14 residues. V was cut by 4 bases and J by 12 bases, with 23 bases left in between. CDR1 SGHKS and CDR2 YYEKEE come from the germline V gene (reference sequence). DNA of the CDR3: TGTGCCAGCAGCCCCTTTTCGGGGGCTCTACCGCCGTACTTC. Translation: CASSPFSGALPPYF.